These 27 T cell receptor beta chains came from one sample sequenced in a study of T cells in Graves' hyperthyroidism and ophthalmopathy. Researchers took RNA transcripts and amplified the TCR beta CDR3 regions from them. In the first-round RT-PCR of the TCR CDR3, the HTBI primer set was used. MiXCR, applied by TCRdb to the multiplex PCR reads, yields one record per CDR3 protein. In the table there are about 480,000 distinct CDR3 sequences, about an eighth of which are singletons. The specimen was blood. The source is a woman aged 18 to 35 with Graves' hyperthyroidism.

The genes are TRBV20-1 and TRBJ2-7, with TRBD2 matching 8 bases. The CDR3 length is 15 residues. The V gene's germline CDR1 is DFQATT and CDR2 SNEGSKA (reference sequence). J lost 1 base, V lost 5 bases, and 10 bases had no gene match. The CDR3 spells CSAGTTAGVSYEQYF. In DNA, the CDR3 is TGCAGTGCTGGGACCACAGCGGGAGTATCCTACGAGCAGTACTTC.

This sequence joins TRBV28 and TRBJ2-5, with D possibly TRBD1 on 6 matching bases. The CDR3 is 14 amino acids. The V gene lost 6 bases and the J gene lost 5 bases, with 16 bases spanning the gap. Germline lookup yields CDR1 MDHEN and CDR2 SYDVKM. CDR3 bases: TGTGCCAGCAGGGATAGTCGGACAGCGGAGACCCAGTACTTC. Translating gives CASRDSRTAETQYF.

This clonotype was seen ten or more times. This chain links TRBV6-1 with TRBJ2-3; D remains ambiguous. This CDR3 contains 10 residues. Deletions cut 9 bases from V and 2 bases from J, with 3 bases between. CDR1 MNHNS and CDR2 SASEGT come from the germline V gene. The CDR3 coding sequence is TGTGCCAGGCTCACAGATACGCAGTATTTT. It translates to CARLTDTQYF.

This clonotype was detected many times. The rearrangement uses TRBV6-1 and TRBJ2-1; 7 bases are shared with TRBD2. J lost 0 bases, V lost 4 bases, and 9 bases had no gene match. Germline values: CDR1 MNHNS, CDR2 SASEGT. The CDR3 length is 17 residues. The CDR3 is CASSALRDYYSYNEQFF. The CDR3 DNA sequence: TGTGCCAGCAGTGCGCTCCGGGACTACTACTCCTACAATGAGCAGTTCTTC.

At least ten counts were recorded for this clonotype. The chain's CDR3 is CAIRTEGNTEAFF. In DNA, the CDR3 is TGTGCCATCCGGACAGAAGGGAACACTGAAGCTTTCTTT. The chain couples TRBV10-3 to TRBJ1-1; D might be TRBD1 (6 bases). V was pared by 8 bases and J by 1 base, with 11 bases between. This CDR3 spans 13 amino acids. Per germline, CDR1 ENHRY and CDR2 SYGVKD.

This clonotype was recorded at least ten times. The chain carries TRBV27 and TRBJ2-5; D call uncertain. The ends were cut back, 4 bases at V and 4 bases at J, with 19 bases in the middle. Looked up from germline, CDR1 is MNHEY and CDR2 is SMNVEV (reference sequence). The CDR3 has 16 amino acids. Here the CDR3 DNA reads TGTGCCAGCAGTTCCACCGCTCATCCTGGAGCAGAGACCCAGTACTTC. It translates to CASSSTAHPGAETQYF.

Ten or more counts support this clonotype. This chain links TRBV7-2 with TRBJ2-5; a possible D gene is TRBD2 (6 bases). Germline V CDR1 and CDR2: SGHTA, FQGNSA. The CDR3 runs to 15 residues. The V end lost 2 bases, the J end lost 5 bases, and 15 bases lay between the germline ends. The CDR3 region is CASSLWRGVGETQYF. In DNA form, the CDR3 reads TGTGCCAGCAGCTTATGGAGGGGCGTTGGGGAGACCCAGTACTTC.

This clonotype turned up a few times. Since the CDR3 does not end with the conserved phenylalanine or tryptophan, this likely comes from a read error. The CDR3 DNA sequence: TGCAGTGCTAGAGGTCAAACTAGCGCCACGTACGAGCAGTACCTC. As protein: CSARGQTSATYEQYL. The chain joins TRBV20-1 to TRBJ2-7, with 7 nucleotides matching TRBD2. CDR3 length equals 15 residues. Germline V gene data show CDR1 as DFQATT and CDR2 as SNEGSKA (reference sequence). Germline trimming cut 1 base from V and 4 bases from J; bases unmatched to any gene: 10.

This clonotype was seen at least ten times. This chain links TRBV11-2 with TRBJ2-2; possibly TRBD1 for D (6 bases). The CDR3 contains 13 residues. V was clipped by 3 bases and J by 5 bases, with 7 bases between them. The germline gives CDR1 SGHAT, CDR2 FQNNGV. CDR3 loop: CASSFRGTGELFF. DNA for the CDR3: TGTGCCAGCAGCTTTAGGGGGACCGGGGAGCTGTTTTTT.

V gene TRBV7-2 combines with J gene TRBJ2-1; TRBD2 is a possible D gene (5 bases). This CDR3 spans 15 amino acids. Deletions cut 5 bases from V and 6 bases from J, with 17 bases between. In germline, CDR1 is SGHTA, CDR2 FQGNSA. CDR3 bases: TGTGCCAGCAGCCCTAGACAACTAGTGAGCAATGAGCAGTTCTTC. Translated: CASSPRQLVSNEQFF.

A word on this clonotype: This may stem from a read error, because a much larger clone lies one nucleotide away. This chain joins TRBV9 and TRBJ2-7; 7 bases line up with TRBD2. The V gene's germline CDR1 is SGDLS and CDR2 YYNGEE. CDR3 length: 15 residues. Unmatched junction bases numbered 11, after V lost 5 bases and J lost 3 bases. The DNA for the CDR3 is TGTGCCAGCAGTTCTGACGGGGGGAGGTTCTACGAGCAGTACTTC. Amino acids: CASSSDGGRFYEQYF.

This clonotype was detected ten times or more. The chain links TRBV7-3 to TRBJ1-1; perhaps TRBD1 as D (5 bases). Per germline, CDR1 SGHTA and CDR2 FQGTGA. V lost 3 bases, J lost 4 bases, and 12 bases lay in between. The CDR3 runs to 14 residues. The CDR3 here is CASSLGGLATEAFF. The CDR3 DNA follows: TGTGCCAGCAGCTTGGGGGGATTGGCCACTGAAGCTTTCTTT.

This clonotype has at least ten counts. V and J are TRBV5-5 and TRBJ1-2; perhaps TRBD1 as D (6 bases). Looked up from germline, CDR1 is SGHKS and CDR2 is YYEKEE (reference sequence). Trimming took off 0 bases at V and 4 bases at J, with 10 bases between the two ends. CDR3 length: 14 amino acids. The CDR3, as DNA: TGTGCCAGCAGCTTGGACAGGGTGACCTATGGCTACACCTTC. Protein product: CASSLDRVTYGYTF.

V is TRBV5-1 and J is TRBJ2-3; 9 bases match TRBD2. CDR1 SGHRS and CDR2 YFSETQ come from the germline V gene. The V gene end was trimmed by 7 bases and the J gene end by 8 bases; junction bases not matched to a gene: 14. This CDR3 is 15 amino acids long. In DNA, the CDR3 is TGCGCCAGCCAACGGGGTAGCGGGAGTGGAAGTACGCAGTATTTT. Translating it yields CASQRGSGSGSTQYF.

V gene TRBV19 combines with J gene TRBJ1-3, with a tentative D call TRBD1 (6 bases). V dropped 2 bases and J dropped 2 bases, with 10 bases sitting between them. From germline, CDR1 is LNHDA and CDR2 SQIVND (reference sequence). The CDR3 contains 15 residues. For the CDR3, the DNA is TGTGCCAGTAGTATACCCTCAGGGGCTGGAAACACCATATATTTT. The encoded protein is CASSIPSGAGNTIYF.

V usage is TRBV20-1 and J usage is TRBJ2-3, with TRBD2 matching 16 bases. Germline V gene data show CDR1 as DFQATT and CDR2 as SNEGSKA (reference sequence). After removal of 0 bases from V and 4 bases from J, the junction contained 1 base not matched to a gene. The CDR3 is 16 amino acids. The CDR3 bases are TGCAGTGCTAGAGATGGGACTAGCGGGAGGGCAGATACGCAGTATTTT. Amino acids: CSARDGTSGRADTQYF.

This clonotype was observed at least ten times. The chain has TRBV12-3 or TRBV12-4 and TRBJ2-2, with D maybe TRBD2 (6 bases). Trimming took 1 base from V and 8 from J, leaving 8 bases between them. The CDR3 consists of 13 residues. The CDR3 coding sequence is TGTGCCAGCAGTTTAGGGGGACTTGGGGAGCTGTTTTTT. It encodes CASSLGGLGELFF.

This clonotype appeared many times. This sequence joins TRBV15 and TRBJ2-1; D is unresolved. The germline V gene has CDR1 LNHNV and CDR2 YYDKDF (reference sequence). V lost 1 base to trimming and J lost 13 bases, with 17 bases between them. The CDR3 sequence is 14 residues long. The CDR3 sequence: CATSRGRTALVQFF. In nucleotides, the CDR3 is TGTGCCACCAGCAGAGGCAGGACGGCTCTCGTACAGTTCTTC.

This clonotype was seen ten or more times. The CDR3 region has the DNA TGTGCCAGTAGTACCTTTGAATCGTCGGGGAATACGCAGTATTTT. It codes for CASSTFESSGNTQYF. This chain links TRBV19 with TRBJ2-3, with a possible D match to TRBD2 (5 bases). Trimming cost V 4 bases and J 7 bases, with 18 bases left between them. From germline, CDR1 is LNHDA and CDR2 SQIVND (reference sequence). This CDR3 region has 15 residues.

The table lists this clonotype with many counts. The rearrangement uses TRBV30 and TRBJ1-2; 9 positions match TRBD1. The germline V gene has CDR1 GTSNPN and CDR2 SVGIG (reference sequence). Trimming at V came to 3 bases and at J to 11 bases, leaving 10 bases not matched to a gene. The CDR3 length is 13 residues. CDR3 DNA sequence: TGTGCCTGGAGCCCATCGGACAGGGGCGCTTACACCTTC. This gives the protein CAWSPSDRGAYTF.

This clonotype was seen more than once but under ten times. The rearrangement joins TRBV20-1 to TRBJ2-2; D unresolved. The V end was cut by 3 bases, the J end by 3 bases, with 11 bases between. The germline V gene encodes CDR1 DFQATT and CDR2 SNEGSKA (reference sequence). The CDR3 is 14 residues long. The CDR3 DNA follows: TGCAGTGCTAGTAGAGGCATGGACACCGGGGAGCTGTTTTTT. It encodes CSASRGMDTGELFF.

The chain couples TRBV12-3 or TRBV12-4 to TRBJ1-2, with D hard to call. Trimming took 6 bases from V and 8 from J, leaving 16 bases between them. This CDR3 is built from 13 residues. CDR3: CASRQSGSYGYTF. DNA for the CDR3: TGTGCCAGCAGGCAATCAGGTTCCTACGGCTACACCTTC.

In this sample, this clonotype turned up many times. The V call is TRBV20-1, the J call TRBJ2-1, with 7 bases that match TRBD2. The CDR3 is 15 residues long. Germline CDR1 reads DFQATT; CDR2 reads SNEGSKA (reference sequence). V shed 0 bases, J shed 8 bases, and the junction held 10 bases outside the gene matches. The CDR3 DNA is TGCAGTGCTAGAGAAGCGAGACTAGCCGGTCATGAGCAGTTCTTC. Amino acid sequence: CSAREARLAGHEQFF.

This chain links TRBV14 with TRBJ2-1; TRBD1 might be the D (5 bases). The CDR3 extends over 15 amino acids. The germline V gene encodes CDR1 SGHDN and CDR2 FVKESK. V was clipped by 3 bases and J by 1 base, with 10 bases between them. The CDR3 nucleotides are TGTGCCAGCAGCCACAGGACAATTTCCTACAATGAGCAGTTCTTC. It yields the protein CASSHRTISYNEQFF. The full variable domain, in which reference TRBV14 and TRBJ2-1 provide the parts outside the CDR3, is EAGVTQFPSHSVIEKGQTVTLRCDPISGHDNLYWYRRVMGKEIKFLLHFVKESKQDESGMPNNRFLAERTGGTYSTLKVQPAELEDSGVYFCASSHRTISYNEQFFGPGTRLTVL.

This clonotype was seen repeatedly, ten times or more. The chain combines TRBV25-1 with TRBJ2-1; TRBD2 aligns across 12 bases. The CDR3 extends over 15 amino acids. Germline CDR1 and CDR2: MGHDK and SYGVNS. After removal of 7 bases from V and 3 bases from J, the junction contained 4 bases not matched to a gene. The CDR3, as DNA: TGTGCCAGCACCAAACTAGCGGGAGGCTACAATGAGCAGTTCTTC. Protein: CASTKLAGGYNEQFF.

V usage is TRBV12-3 or TRBV12-4 and J usage is TRBJ2-2, with 11 bases fitting TRBD2. This CDR3 comprises 16 residues. With 7 bases clipped from V and 3 bases from J, the junction kept 7 bases outside the gene matches. The CDR3 loop reads CASNELAGAYTGELFF. CDR3 DNA: TGTGCCAGCAATGAACTAGCGGGAGCGTACACCGGGGAGCTGTTTTTT.

This clonotype has at least ten counts. The chain uses TRBV18 and TRBJ1-1, with D unresolved. Germline V lookup: CDR1 KGHSH, CDR2 LQKENI. The CDR3 contains 14 residues. The germline V and J ends were trimmed by 3 bases and 6 bases, with 14 bases remaining between them. The CDR3: CASSPPLGAAEAFF. DNA for the CDR3: TGTGCCAGCTCACCGCCGTTGGGAGCCGCTGAAGCTTTCTTT.